This TCR beta chain was documented in a study of T cell responses to AZD1222 COVID-19 vaccine. Study at large: Whether given at about 4 or about 12 weeks, second doses were pooled.

Worth noting for this clone: What it recognizes is unknown.

Sequencing was performed with immunoSEQ multiplex PCR; in TCRdb, only in-frame clones are kept and a portion is missing. The top ten hold about 7.8% of the sample, which has fewer than 130,000 clones, around 90% seen once. Findings and caveats of the study: Among AZD1222 vaccinees, only five or six were seropositive at baseline. Repertoires in all cases were sampled only once the peak T cell response had passed. Breadth and depth of Spike-specific TCRs rose after two AZD1222 doses.

This CDR3 spans 13 amino acids. Germline CDR1 and CDR2: MGHRA and YSYEKL. Trimming cost V 2 bases and J 7 bases; bases outside gene matches: 2. The sequences come from peripheral blood, collected on day 0 of AZD1222 vaccination. The TCR was taken from an adult in good health. The chain couples TRBV4-1 to TRBJ2-1; 7 bases fit TRBD2. This CDR3 reads CASSQTSANEQFF. In DNA, the CDR3 is TGCGCCAGCAGCCAAACTAGCGCGAATGAGCAGTTCTTC.